The clone carrying this T cell receptor (beta chain) has at least ten counts. The antigen is not known. This entry comes from a study of beta chain features in type 1 diabetes. Germline V CDR1 and CDR2: SEHNR, FQNEAQ (reference sequence). Between the trimmed V and J ends, which lost 4 bases and 1 base, there was a span of 17 bases. CDR3 size: 17 residues. The whole isolated RNA underwent reverse transcription, so sequencing captured expressed TCRB transcripts. Sequencing used immunoSEQ multiplex PCR; TCRdb keeps in-frame clones, though not all of them. This sample has 200,000 to 250,000 clones, with approximately 11% found just once. Points from the study as a whole: For type 1 diabetes patients, VDJ junctions showed fewer insertions and more deletions.

The specimen sequenced was central memory CD4+ T cells from blood. The genes are TRBV7-9 and TRBJ2-1; possibly TRBD1 for D (5 bases). This sequence originates from a man in his late teens or twenties in good health. CDR3 amino acids: CASSSRWGRVSYNEQFF. As DNA, the CDR3 is TGTGCCAGCAGCTCCCGGTGGGGCAGGGTGTCCTACAATGAGCAGTTCTTC.